This T cell receptor (beta chain) was profiled in a study of T cells expressing NK-cell markers. The CDR3 is made up of 13 amino acids. The study's findings and limits: For several donors, these clonotypes were likewise the leading ones in the CD3+CD56-NKG2C+ fraction. It remained uncertain whether the expanded NKG2C+ T cell clones were specific for HCMV antigens.

A note on this clonotype: Antigen: not known.

Libraries used 5'RACE template switching adding universal primer site and UMIs. Reanalyzing the 5' RACE reads, TCRdb keeps one entry per CDR3 protein, without DNA. The sample is made up of 350,000 to 400,000 distinct CDR3 sequences, and the top ten hold approximately 11% of it. The clonotype comes from a woman in her forties or fifties in good health. This rearrangement joins TRBV12-3 or TRBV12-4 to TRBJ2-1. Sequenced sample: blood T cells: a sorted CD56 or NKG2C T cell subset, CD4+ or CD8+ T cells, or bulk PBMC T cells (not recorded which). Here the CDR3 reads CASSIPSLNEQFF.